The clone carrying this T cell receptor (beta chain) has just a few counts. Its antigen remains unidentified. The sample belongs to a study of Tregs in tolerant kidney transplant recipients. Notes on the study in general: The most relevant donor-specific Treg TCRbeta repertoire apparently came from expansion with activated donor B cells.

J lost 3 bases, V lost 5 bases, and 3 bases had no gene match. CDR3 length: 14 amino acids. Germline loops: CDR1 PRHDT, CDR2 FYEKMQ (reference sequence). The table came from immunoSEQ multiplex PCR; TCRdb's copy has only in-frame clones and leaves some out. The sample holds about 77,000 clones; nearly 98% are singletons and the top ten take around 0.6%. Thawed PBMCs were FACS-sorted into unstimulated CD4+CD25+CD127- regulatory T cells, CD4+CD25- non-regulatory cells, CD4 and CD8 cells. This sequence originates from a human donor who received a combined kidney and bone marrow transplant. This sequence joins TRBV13 and TRBJ2-3; 9 bases line up with TRBD1. The source material was CD4+ T cells from blood, sampled before the transplant. CDR3 protein: CASSPGQGTDTQYF. CDR3 sequence (DNA): TGTGCCAGCAGCCCGGGACAGGGAACAGATACGCAGTATTTT.